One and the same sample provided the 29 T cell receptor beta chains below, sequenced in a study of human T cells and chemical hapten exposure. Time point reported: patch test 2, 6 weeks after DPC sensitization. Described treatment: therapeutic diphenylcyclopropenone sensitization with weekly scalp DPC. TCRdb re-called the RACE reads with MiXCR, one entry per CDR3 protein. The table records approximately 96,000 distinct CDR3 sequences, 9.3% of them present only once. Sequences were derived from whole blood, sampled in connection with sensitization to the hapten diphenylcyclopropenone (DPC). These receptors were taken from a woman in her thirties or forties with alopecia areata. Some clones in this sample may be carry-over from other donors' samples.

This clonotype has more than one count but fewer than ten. The CDR3 reads CASSQLRDSLYEQYF. The CDR3 bases are TGCGCCAGCAGCCAATTGAGAGACAGCCTCTACGAGCAGTACTTC. This sequence joins TRBV4-3 and TRBJ2-7; D perhaps matches TRBD1 (5 bases). This CDR3 has 15 amino acids. Germline V gene lookup returns CDR1 LGHNA and CDR2 YSLEER. V was clipped by 2 bases and J by 3 bases, with 14 bases between them.

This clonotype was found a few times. CDR3 in DNA: TGTGCCAGCAGCTTGTTCCCTCCCGGCGAGCAGTACTTC. Its translation: CASSLFPPGEQYF. This chain uses TRBV5-4 with TRBJ2-7; D is ambiguous. V was trimmed by 1 base and J by 6 bases, leaving 11 bases between them. Germline V CDR1 and CDR2: SGHNT, YYREEE (reference sequence). This CDR3 is 13 amino acids long.

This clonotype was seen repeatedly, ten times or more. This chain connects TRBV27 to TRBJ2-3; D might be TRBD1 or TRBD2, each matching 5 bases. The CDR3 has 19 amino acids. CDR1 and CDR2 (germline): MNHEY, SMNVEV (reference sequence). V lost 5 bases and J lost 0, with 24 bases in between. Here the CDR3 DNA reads TGTGCCAGCAGTACCACCGGGACGAAGACCGTCTCTAGCACAGATACGCAGTATTTT. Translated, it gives CASSTTGTKTVSSTDTQYF.

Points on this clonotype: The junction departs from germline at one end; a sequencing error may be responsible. The CDR3 here is CVSRGEGQSYEQYF. For the CDR3, the DNA is TGTGTCAGCAGGGGGGAGGGGCAGTCCTACGAGCAGTACTTC. The chain links TRBV27 to TRBJ2-7; D tentatively reads TRBD1 or TRBD2 (7 bases each). Germline loops: CDR1 MNHEY, CDR2 SMNVEV (reference sequence). This CDR3 comprises 14 residues.

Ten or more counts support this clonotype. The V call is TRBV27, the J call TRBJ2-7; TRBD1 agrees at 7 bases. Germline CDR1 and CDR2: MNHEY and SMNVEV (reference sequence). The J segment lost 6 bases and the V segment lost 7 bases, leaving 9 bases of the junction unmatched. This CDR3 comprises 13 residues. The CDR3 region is CASTRTGRAEQYF. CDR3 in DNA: TGTGCCAGCACACGGACAGGAAGGGCCGAGCAGTACTTC.

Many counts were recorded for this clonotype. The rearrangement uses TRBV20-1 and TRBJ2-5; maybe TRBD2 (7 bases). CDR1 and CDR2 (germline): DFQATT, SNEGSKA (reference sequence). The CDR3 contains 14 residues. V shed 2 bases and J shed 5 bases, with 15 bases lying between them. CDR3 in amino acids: CSARRAGHFETQYF. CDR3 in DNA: TGCAGTGCTAGAAGAGCGGGACATTTCGAGACCCAGTACTTC.

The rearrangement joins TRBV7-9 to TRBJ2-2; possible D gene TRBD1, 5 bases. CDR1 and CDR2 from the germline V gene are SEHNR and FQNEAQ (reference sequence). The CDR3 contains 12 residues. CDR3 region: CARVGDTGELFF. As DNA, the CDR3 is TGTGCAAGGGTAGGGGACACCGGGGAGCTGTTTTTT.

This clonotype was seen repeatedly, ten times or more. In DNA form, the CDR3 reads TGCGCCAGCAGCTTGGTCGGGGGAAGCTACGAGCAGTACTTC. Amino acids: CASSLVGGSYEQYF. The chain combines TRBV5-1 with TRBJ2-7; a weak D match, TRBD2 (6 bases). V lost 0 bases, J lost 3 bases, and 10 bases lay in between. The CDR3 runs 14 residues. CDR1 SGHRS and CDR2 YFSETQ come from the germline V gene.

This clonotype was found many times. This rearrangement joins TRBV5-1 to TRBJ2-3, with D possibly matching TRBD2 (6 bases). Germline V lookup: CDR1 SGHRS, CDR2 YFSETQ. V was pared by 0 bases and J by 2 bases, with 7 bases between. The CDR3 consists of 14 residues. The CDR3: CASSLGGTTDTQYF. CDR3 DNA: TGCGCCAGCAGCTTGGGCGGGACCACAGATACGCAGTATTTT. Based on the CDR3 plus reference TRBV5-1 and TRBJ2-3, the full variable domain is KAGVTQTPRYLIKTRGQQVTLSCSPISGHRSVSWYQQTPGQGLQFLFEYFSETQRNKGNFPGRFSGRQFSNSRSEMNVSTLELGDSALYLCASSLGGTTDTQYFGPGTRLTVL.

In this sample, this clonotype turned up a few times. DNA for the CDR3: TGTGCCAGCTCACCATTTGCGGGGGCGCAGGACACTGAAGCTTTCTTT. This encodes CASSPFAGAQDTEAFF. This chain links TRBV18 with TRBJ1-1; TRBD1 is a possible D gene (6 bases). The CDR3 runs to 16 residues. The V gene's germline CDR1 is KGHSH and CDR2 LQKENI. V was pared by 2 bases and J by 3 bases, with 16 bases between.

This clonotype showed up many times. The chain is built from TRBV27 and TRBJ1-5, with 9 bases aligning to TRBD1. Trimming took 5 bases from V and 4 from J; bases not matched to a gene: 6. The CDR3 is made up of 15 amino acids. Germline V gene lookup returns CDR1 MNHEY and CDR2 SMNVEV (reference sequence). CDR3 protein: CASSRTGTGNQPQHF. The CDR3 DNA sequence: TGTGCCAGCAGTCGAACTGGGACAGGGAATCAGCCCCAGCATTTT.

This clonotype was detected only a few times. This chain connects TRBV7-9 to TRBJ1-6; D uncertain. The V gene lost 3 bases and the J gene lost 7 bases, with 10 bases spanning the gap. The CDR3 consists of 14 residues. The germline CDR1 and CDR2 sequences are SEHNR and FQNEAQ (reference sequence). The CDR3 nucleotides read TGTGCCAGCAGCTTCTCTCAGCGAAATTCACCCCTCCACTTT. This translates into CASSFSQRNSPLHF.

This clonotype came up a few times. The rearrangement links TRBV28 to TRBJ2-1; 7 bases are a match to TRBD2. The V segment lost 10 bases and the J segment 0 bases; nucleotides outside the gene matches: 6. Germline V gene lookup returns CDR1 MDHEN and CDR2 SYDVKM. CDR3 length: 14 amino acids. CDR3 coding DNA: TGTGCCACTTACCCGGGGGGCTCCTACAATGAGCAGTTCTTC. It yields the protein CATYPGGSYNEQFF. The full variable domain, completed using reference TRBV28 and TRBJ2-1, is DVKVTQSSRYLVKRTGEKVFLECVQDMDHENMFWYRQDPGLGLRLIYFSYDVKMKEKGDIPEGYSVSREKKERFSLILESASTNQTSMYLCATYPGGSYNEQFFGPGTRLTVL.

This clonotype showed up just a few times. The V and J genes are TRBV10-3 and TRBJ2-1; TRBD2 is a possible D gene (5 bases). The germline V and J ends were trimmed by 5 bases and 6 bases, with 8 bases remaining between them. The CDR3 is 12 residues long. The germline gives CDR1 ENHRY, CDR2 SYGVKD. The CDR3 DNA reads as TGTGCCATCAGTCCTCTAGCCAATGAGCAGTTCTTC. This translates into CAISPLANEQFF.

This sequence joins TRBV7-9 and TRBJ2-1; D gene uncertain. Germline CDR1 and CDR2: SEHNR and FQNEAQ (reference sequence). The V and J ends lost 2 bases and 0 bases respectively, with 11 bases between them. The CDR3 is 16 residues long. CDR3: CASSLMGSSSYNEQFF. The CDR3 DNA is TGTGCCAGCAGCTTAATGGGCAGCAGCTCCTACAATGAGCAGTTCTTC.

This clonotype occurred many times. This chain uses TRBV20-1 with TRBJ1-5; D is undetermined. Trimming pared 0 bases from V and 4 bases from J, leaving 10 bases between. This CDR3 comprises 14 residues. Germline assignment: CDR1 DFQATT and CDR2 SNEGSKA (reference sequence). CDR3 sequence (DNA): TGCAGTGCTAGAGATTTCCGAGGGAATCAGCCCCAGCATTTT. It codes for CSARDFRGNQPQHF.

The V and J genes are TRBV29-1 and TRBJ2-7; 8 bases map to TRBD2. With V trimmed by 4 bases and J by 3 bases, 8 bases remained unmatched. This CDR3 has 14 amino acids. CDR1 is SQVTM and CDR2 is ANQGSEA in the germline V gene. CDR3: CSVASGSDRYEQYF. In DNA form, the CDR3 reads TGCAGCGTTGCAAGCGGGAGCGATCGCTACGAGCAGTACTTC.

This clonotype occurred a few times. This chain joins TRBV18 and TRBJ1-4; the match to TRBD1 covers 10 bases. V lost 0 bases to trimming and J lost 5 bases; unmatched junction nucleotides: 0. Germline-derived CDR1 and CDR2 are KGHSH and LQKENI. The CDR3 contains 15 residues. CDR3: CASSPPGQGNEKLFF. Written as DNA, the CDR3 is TGTGCCAGCTCACCACCGGGACAGGGGAATGAAAAACTGTTTTTT.

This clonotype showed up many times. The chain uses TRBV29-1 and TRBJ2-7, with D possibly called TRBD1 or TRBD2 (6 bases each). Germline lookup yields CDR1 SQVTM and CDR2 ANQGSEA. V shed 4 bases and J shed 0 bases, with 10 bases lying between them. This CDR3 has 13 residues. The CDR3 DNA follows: TGCAGCGTTGGTGGGGGGCGCTCCTACGAGCAGTACTTC. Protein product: CSVGGGRSYEQYF.

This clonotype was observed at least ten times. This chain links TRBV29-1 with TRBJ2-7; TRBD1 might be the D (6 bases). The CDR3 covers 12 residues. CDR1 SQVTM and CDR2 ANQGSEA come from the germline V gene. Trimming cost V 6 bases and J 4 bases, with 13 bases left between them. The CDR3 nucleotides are TGCAGCGTCGTGAAAACAGGGTACGAGCAGTACTTC. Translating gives CSVVKTGYEQYF.

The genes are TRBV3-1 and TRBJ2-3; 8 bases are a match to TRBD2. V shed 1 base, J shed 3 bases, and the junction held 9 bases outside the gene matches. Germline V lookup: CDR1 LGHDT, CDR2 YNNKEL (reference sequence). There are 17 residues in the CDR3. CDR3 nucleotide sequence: TGTGCCAGCAGCCAAGGCCCCCCGGGACTAGAGACAGATACGCAGTATTTT. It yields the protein CASSQGPPGLETDTQYF.

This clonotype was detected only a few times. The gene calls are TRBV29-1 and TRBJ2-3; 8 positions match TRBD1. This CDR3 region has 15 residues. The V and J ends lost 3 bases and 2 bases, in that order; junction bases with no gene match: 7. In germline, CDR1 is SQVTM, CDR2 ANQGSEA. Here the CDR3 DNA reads TGCAGCGTTGATGGGACAGGAGATATCACAGATACGCAGTATTTT. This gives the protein CSVDGTGDITDTQYF.

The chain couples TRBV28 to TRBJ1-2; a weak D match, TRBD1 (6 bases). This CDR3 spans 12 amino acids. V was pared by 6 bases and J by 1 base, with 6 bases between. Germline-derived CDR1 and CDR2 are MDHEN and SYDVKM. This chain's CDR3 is CASRDSNYGYTF. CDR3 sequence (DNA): TGTGCCAGCAGGGACAGTAACTATGGCTACACCTTC.

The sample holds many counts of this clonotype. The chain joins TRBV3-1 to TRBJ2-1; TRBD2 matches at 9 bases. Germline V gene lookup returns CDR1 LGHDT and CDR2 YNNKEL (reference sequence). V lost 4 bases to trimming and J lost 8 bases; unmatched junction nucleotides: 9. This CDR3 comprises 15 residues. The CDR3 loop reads CASSPLAGAFYEQFF. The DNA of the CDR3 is TGTGCCAGCAGCCCACTAGCGGGCGCTTTTTATGAGCAGTTCTTC.

The CDR3 protein is CASSLASGPDMETQYF. The CDR3 DNA reads as TGTGCCAGCAGCTTGGCATCGGGACCCGATATGGAGACCCAGTACTTC. This rearrangement joins TRBV5-5 to TRBJ2-5; D tentatively fits TRBD1 or TRBD2 (5 bases each). Trimming stripped 0 bases from V and 5 bases from J, with 17 bases between. Germline loops: CDR1 SGHKS, CDR2 YYEKEE (reference sequence). This CDR3 spans 16 amino acids.

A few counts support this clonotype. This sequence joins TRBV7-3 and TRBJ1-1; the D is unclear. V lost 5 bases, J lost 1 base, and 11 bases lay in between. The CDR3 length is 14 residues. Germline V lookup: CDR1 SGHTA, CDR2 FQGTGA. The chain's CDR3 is CASSADVSNTEAFF. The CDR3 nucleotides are TGTGCCAGCAGCGCCGACGTCTCGAACACTGAAGCTTTCTTT.

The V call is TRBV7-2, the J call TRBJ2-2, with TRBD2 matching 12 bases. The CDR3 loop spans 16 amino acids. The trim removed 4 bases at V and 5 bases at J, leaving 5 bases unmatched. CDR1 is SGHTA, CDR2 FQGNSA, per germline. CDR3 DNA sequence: TGTGCCAGCAGCTCTAGCGGGAGGGGTAGGACCGGGGAGCTGTTTTTT. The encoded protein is CASSSSGRGRTGELFF.

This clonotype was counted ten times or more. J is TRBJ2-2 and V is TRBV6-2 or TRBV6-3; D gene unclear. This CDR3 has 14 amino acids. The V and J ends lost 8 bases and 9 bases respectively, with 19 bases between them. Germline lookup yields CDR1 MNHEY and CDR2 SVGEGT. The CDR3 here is CASGAGPGAWELFF. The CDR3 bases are TGTGCCAGCGGTGCCGGGCCGGGCGCTTGGGAGCTGTTTTTT.

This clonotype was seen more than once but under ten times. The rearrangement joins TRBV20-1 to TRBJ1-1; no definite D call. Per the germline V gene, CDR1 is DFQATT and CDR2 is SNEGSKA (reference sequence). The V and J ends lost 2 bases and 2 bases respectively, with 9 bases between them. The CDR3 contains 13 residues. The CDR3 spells CSARSTGNTEAFF. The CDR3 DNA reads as TGCAGTGCTAGATCGACCGGTAACACTGAAGCTTTCTTT.